One sample yielded the 25 T cell receptor beta chains listed below, sequenced in a study of blood T cell repertoires in COVID-19. Libraries were prepared by immunoSEQ multiplex PCR; TCRdb keeps only in-frame clonotypes and omits some of them. The table lists 250,000 to 350,000 clones, over 85% of them singletons, with 2.5% to 3.5% in the top ten. Sequenced material: PBMCs or T cells enriched from blood (not recorded which). Receptor source: a woman in her 50s who had been exposed to COVID-19.

The chain carries TRBV28 and TRBJ2-2; 12 positions agree with TRBD2. Germline trimming cut 4 bases from V and 1 base from J; bases unmatched to any gene: 10. Germline V gives CDR1 MDHEN, CDR2 SYDVKM. The CDR3 is 19 residues long. This chain's CDR3 is CASSSPARTSGENTGELFF. DNA of the CDR3: TGTGCCAGCAGTTCCCCAGCCCGGACTAGCGGGGAGAACACCGGGGAGCTGTTTTTT.

The V and J genes are TRBV5-4 and TRBJ1-3, with D perhaps matching TRBD1 (5 bases). This CDR3 has 16 amino acids. Germline CDR1 is SGHNT and CDR2 is YYREEE (reference sequence). V was shortened by 0 bases and J by 0 bases, with 10 bases between the two germline ends. The CDR3 nucleotides are TGTGCCAGCAGCTTGGAGTCAGGGCTCTCTGGAAACACCATATATTTT. Its translation is CASSLESGLSGNTIYF.

The genes are TRBV5-1 and TRBJ2-2, with a tentative D call TRBD2 (6 bases). Germline V gives CDR1 SGHRS, CDR2 YFSETQ. The V end lost 5 bases, the J end lost 1 base, and 18 bases lay between the germline ends. CDR3 length: 17 amino acids. In DNA, the CDR3 is TGCGCCAGCAGTCAATTCGGGCAGGGAGGGAACACCGGGGAGCTGTTTTTT. This translates into CASSQFGQGGNTGELFF.

This clone has just a few counts. The chain employs TRBV5-6 and TRBJ2-7; the match to TRBD1 covers 8 bases. The CDR3 runs to 15 residues. After removal of 0 bases from V and 0 bases from J, the junction contained 2 bases not matched to a gene. Per germline, CDR1 SGHDT and CDR2 YYEEEE. CDR3 amino acids: CASSLGQGASYEQYF. For the CDR3, the DNA is TGTGCCAGCAGCTTGGGGCAGGGGGCCTCCTACGAGCAGTACTTC. The full variable domain, in which reference TRBV5-6 and TRBJ2-7 provide the parts outside the CDR3, is DAGVTQSPTHLIKTRGQQVTLRCSPKSGHDTVSWYQQALGQGPQFIFQYYEEEERQRGNFPDRFSGHQFPNYSSELNVNALLLGDSALYLCASSLGQGASYEQYFGPGTRLTVT.

The rearrangement links TRBV13 to TRBJ2-7; 12 bases agree with TRBD2. This CDR3 has 15 residues. Looked up from germline, CDR1 is PRHDT and CDR2 is FYEKMQ (reference sequence). V dropped 3 bases and J dropped 7; count of bases not matched to a gene: 7. The CDR3 DNA sequence: TGTGCCAGCAGCTTGTCGCTAGCGGGGGGGCGTGAGCAGTACTTC. As protein: CASSLSLAGGREQYF.

The chain links TRBV28 to TRBJ2-2, with 9 bases fitting TRBD1. The germline gives CDR1 MDHEN, CDR2 SYDVKM. V shed 6 bases, J shed 4 bases, and the junction held 6 bases outside the gene matches. CDR3 length equals 15 residues. CDR3 sequence: CASRPGTGPTGELFF. The CDR3 DNA sequence: TGTGCCAGCAGGCCCGGGACAGGGCCCACCGGGGAGCTGTTTTTT.

The chain employs TRBV9 and TRBJ1-2, with D maybe TRBD1 (6 bases). The CDR3 runs 15 residues. Germline assignment: CDR1 SGDLS and CDR2 YYNGEE. Trimming cost V 3 bases and J 4 bases, with 16 bases left between them. Here the CDR3 DNA reads TGTGCCAGCAGCGCCCCGGACAGATTCGTCTATGGCTACACCTTC. This encodes CASSAPDRFVYGYTF. Combining the CDR3 with reference TRBV9 and TRBJ1-2 gives the whole variable domain DSGVTQTPKHLITATGQRVTLRCSPRSGDLSVYWYQQSLDQGLQFLIQYYNGEERAKGNILERFSAQQFPDLHSELNLSSLELGDSALYFCASSAPDRFVYGYTFGSGTRLTVV.

The chain links TRBV11-2 to TRBJ1-1, with D unresolved. Germline V gives CDR1 SGHAT, CDR2 FQNNGV. The V and J ends lost 1 base and 10 bases respectively, with 16 bases between them. This CDR3 is built from 14 residues. The CDR3 is CASSLGAHSRPAFF. The CDR3 region has the DNA TGTGCCAGCAGCTTAGGAGCGCATTCCCGGCCAGCTTTCTTT.

This rearrangement joins TRBV9 to TRBJ1-1; TRBD1 might be the D (6 bases). The CDR3 is 14 amino acids. CDR1 and CDR2 from the germline V gene are SGDLS and YYNGEE. The V and J ends lost 1 base and 2 bases respectively, with 9 bases between them. The DNA of the CDR3 is TGTGCCAGCAGCGTAACCGGGACAAACACTGAAGCTTTCTTT. It yields the protein CASSVTGTNTEAFF.

This clone was detected only once. This sequence joins TRBV29-1 and TRBJ1-1; the match to TRBD1 covers 9 bases. J lost 3 bases, V lost 7 bases, and 3 bases had no gene match. This CDR3 has 12 residues. CDR1 and CDR2 from the germline V gene are SQVTM and ANQGSEA. The DNA of the CDR3 is TGCAGCGGGGACAGGGTGGACACTGAAGCTTTCTTT. Translated, it gives CSGDRVDTEAFF.

The V and J genes are TRBV2 and TRBJ2-1, with 7 positions matching TRBD2. The ends lost 2 bases at V and 4 bases at J; junction bases unmatched: 5. Germline CDR1 SNHLY, CDR2 FYNNEI. The CDR3 sequence is 15 residues long. CDR3 sequence (DNA): TGTGCCAGCAGTGAATTAGGACTAGGGTACAATGAGCAGTTCTTC. Its translation: CASSELGLGYNEQFF.

V and J are TRBV3-1 (or the pseudogene TRBV3-2) and TRBJ2-6, with no clear D. Germline CDR1 reads LGHDT; CDR2 reads YNNKEL (reference sequence). The CDR3 contains 14 residues. Trimming left V 2 bases short and J 6 bases short, with 8 bases between. The CDR3 region is CASSQYTQANVLTF. In DNA, the CDR3 is TGTGCCAGCAGCCAATATACACAGGCCAACGTCCTGACTTTC.

The chain links TRBV5-6 to TRBJ2-7; no reliable D call. This CDR3 is built from 15 residues. CDR1 SGHDT and CDR2 YYEEEE come from the germline V gene. With 3 bases removed from V and 4 bases from J, the gap between germline ends came to 17 bases. The CDR3 spells CASSSLGSTTYEQYF. In DNA, the CDR3 is TGTGCCAGCAGCTCGCTCGGGTCTACCACTTACGAGCAGTACTTC.

The chain employs TRBV5-1 and TRBJ1-2; TRBD1 matches 9 bases. The CDR3 is 15 amino acids. The trim removed 4 bases at V and 4 bases at J, leaving 8 bases unmatched. The V gene's germline CDR1 is SGHRS and CDR2 YFSETQ. The CDR3 loop is CASSIFPGQGYGYTF. In nucleotides, the CDR3 is TGCGCCAGCAGCATTTTCCCGGGACAGGGCTATGGCTACACCTTC.

This chain links TRBV6-5 with TRBJ2-7; TRBD2 aligns across 7 bases. Germline loops: CDR1 MNHEY, CDR2 SVGAGI. CDR3 length equals 12 residues. Trimming removed 6 bases from V and 3 bases from J; junction bases left unmatched: 2. The DNA for the CDR3 is TGTGCCAGCAGGGGGGGGTTCTACGAGCAGTACTTC. Translated, it gives CASRGGFYEQYF.

The chain combines TRBV19 with TRBJ1-4; D is possibly TRBD1 (6 bases). Trimming cost V 4 bases and J 5 bases, with 11 bases left between them. Looked up from germline, CDR1 is LNHDA and CDR2 is SQIVND (reference sequence). This CDR3 has 14 residues. The CDR3 nucleotides read TGTGCCAGTAGTACAGGACAGCGGAATGAAAAACTGTTTTTT. This gives the protein CASSTGQRNEKLFF.

The J gene is TRBJ1-4, the V gene TRBV6-5, with TRBD1 matching 7 bases. This CDR3 is built from 13 residues. Germline CDR1 and CDR2: MNHEY and SVGAGI. Trimming cost V 8 bases and J 7 bases; bases outside gene matches: 7. CDR3 in DNA: TGTGCCAGCTCAGGGACAGTTCTTGAAAAACTGTTTTTT. Translating gives CASSGTVLEKLFF.

This rearrangement joins TRBV28 to TRBJ1-1; D not certain. The CDR3 sequence is 16 residues long. The ends were cut back, 3 bases at V and 4 bases at J, with 18 bases in the middle. The germline V gene encodes CDR1 MDHEN and CDR2 SYDVKM. The CDR3 spells CASSLGPGGMGTEAFF. CDR3 in DNA: TGTGCCAGCAGTTTGGGCCCGGGAGGGATGGGCACTGAAGCTTTCTTT.

The V gene is TRBV5-1, the J gene TRBJ2-6; D is undetermined. Trimming stripped 1 base from V and 1 base from J, with 12 bases between. Germline V gene data show CDR1 as SGHRS and CDR2 as YFSETQ. This CDR3 is 17 amino acids long. CDR3 amino acids: CASSLLMLGSGANVLTF. The CDR3 DNA reads TGCGCCAGCAGCTTGTTGATGCTCGGGTCTGGGGCCAACGTCCTGACTTTC.

The chain combines TRBV29-1 with TRBJ1-2; 12 positions match TRBD1. The CDR3 loop spans 16 amino acids. V trimming: 7 bases; J trimming: 3 bases; junction bases outside the gene matches: 12. Germline values: CDR1 SQVTM, CDR2 ANQGSEA. For the CDR3, the DNA is TGCAGCGGACTTCTACGGGACAGGGGGCGCGACTATGGCTACACCTTC. Translating gives CSGLLRDRGRDYGYTF.

This chain uses TRBV2 with TRBJ1-2; D gene uncertain. The V gene lost 8 bases and the J gene lost 6 bases, with 19 bases spanning the gap. Germline V lookup: CDR1 SNHLY, CDR2 FYNNEI. CDR3 size: 14 residues. CDR3 in amino acids: CASCYFGSTDGYTF. The CDR3 nucleotides are TGTGCCAGCTGTTATTTCGGGTCAACTGATGGCTACACCTTC.

The chain employs TRBV24-1 and TRBJ2-7; TRBD1 agrees at 9 bases. The CDR3 spans 13 residues. Germline V gene sequence: CDR1 KGHDR, CDR2 SFDVKD. V was pared by 6 bases and J by 2 bases, with 1 base of the junction left unmatched. CDR3 region: CATSRTGAYEQYF. CDR3 in DNA: TGTGCCACCAGTCGGACAGGGGCCTACGAGCAGTACTTC.

Turning to this clone: The sample carries other DNA sequences with the same CDR3. V is TRBV5-4 and J is TRBJ2-3; no clear D gene. The V and J ends lost 0 bases and 1 base respectively, with 3 bases between them. This CDR3 is built from 13 residues. Germline-derived CDR1 and CDR2 are SGHNT and YYREEE (reference sequence). The CDR3 here is CASSLAGTDTQYF. CDR3 DNA: TGTGCCAGCAGCTTGGCTGGCACAGATACGCAGTATTTT.

This clone was seen once. The V gene is TRBV7-2, the J gene TRBJ1-2; no definite D call. The CDR3 extends over 15 amino acids. Germline CDR1 and CDR2: SGHTA and FQGNSA. Trimming took off 4 bases at V and 5 bases at J, with 17 bases between the two ends. CDR3 region: CASSSGMGRGYGYTF. CDR3 DNA sequence: TGTGCCAGCAGCTCGGGGATGGGCCGCGGATATGGCTACACCTTC.

V gene TRBV7-6 combines with J gene TRBJ2-2; weak D call: TRBD1 (5 bases). CDR1 and CDR2 (germline): SGHVS, FNYEAQ. V shed 5 bases and J shed 5 bases, with 12 bases lying between them. The CDR3 totals 14 residues. The CDR3 nucleotides are TGTGCCAGCAGCCCAGGGTACTCTACCGGGGAGCTGTTTTTT. Translation: CASSPGYSTGELFF.